What follows describes a single TCR beta chain. The antigen remains unidentified. The data were taken from a study of post-analysis software for immune sequencing data. General study findings and limits: TRBV5-6, TRBV5-1 and TRBV20-1 belonged to a set of about 5 TRBV segments that were more frequent in patients than controls.

TCR beta libraries were prepared from cDNA with unique molecular identifiers. Starting from about 0.98 to 11 million T cells, the study yielded about 500,000 cDNA molecules. A single record per CDR3 protein comes from TCRdb applying MiXCR to the PCR reads. This table holds some 500,000 distinct CDR3 sequences, approximately 46% found once. Germline V gene lookup returns CDR1 MNHEY and CDR2 SMNVEV (reference sequence). Trimming shortened V by 3 bases and J by 6 bases, and 15 bases separated the two germline ends. There are 14 residues in the CDR3. Material: blood. The chain combines TRBV27 with TRBJ2-7; D may be TRBD1 (6 bases). The TCR comes from a girl aged 5 to 17 with multiple sclerosis. CDR3 in amino acids: CASSFRGTPREQYF. CDR3 coding DNA: TGTGCCAGCAGTTTTAGGGGGACCCCTCGCGAGCAGTACTTC.